Following are 6 T cell receptor beta chains from one sample sequenced in a study of beta chain features in type 1 diabetes. All of the isolated RNA was reverse transcribed, so expressed TCRB transcripts were sequenced. Measured with immunoSEQ multiplex PCR; TCRdb has only the in-frame clones, and not every one. The sample holds 400,000 to 550,000 clones, about an eighth seen once. The source material was naive CD4+ T cells from blood. The receptors here all came from a woman aged 18-29 years in good health.

This clone appeared a few times. This chain connects TRBV18 to TRBJ2-7; D is unclear. In germline, CDR1 is KGHSH, CDR2 LQKENI. The CDR3 sequence is 13 residues long. Trimming left V 6 bases short and J 7 bases short, with 16 bases between. This CDR3 reads CASSLNPLGEQYV. The CDR3 DNA reads TGTGCCAGCTCCCTTAATCCCCTGGGGGAGCAGTACGTC.

Only a few counts were recorded for this clone. The rearrangement links TRBV23-1 to TRBJ1-1; a weak D match, TRBD1 (6 bases). TRBV23-1 is an ORF for which the function is uncertain. This CDR3 has 17 amino acids. V was clipped by 0 bases and J by 1 base, with 15 bases between them. For the CDR3, the DNA is TGCGCCAGCAGTCAATCCGACCGGGGACAAGAGAACACTGAAGCTTTCTTT. Protein product: CASSQSDRGQENTEAFF.

The CDR3 reads CASGLYVWLAPSTDTQYF. CDR3 nucleotides: TGTGCTAGTGGTTTGTACGTGTGGCTAGCGCCTAGCACAGATACGCAGTATTTT. The chain is built from TRBV12-5 and TRBJ2-3, with D perhaps TRBD2 (6 bases). Trimming removed 2 bases at V and 0 bases at J, with 18 bases between. The V gene's germline CDR1 is LGHNT and CDR2 FRNRAP. CDR3 size: 18 residues.

In this sample, this clone turned up a few times. The V and J genes are TRBV7-8 and TRBJ2-1; D possibly corresponds to TRBD2 (5 bases). V was pared by 1 base and J by 4 bases, with 14 bases between. The CDR3 sequence is 16 residues long. Germline V gene data show CDR1 as SGHVS and CDR2 as FQNEAQ. CDR3 DNA sequence: TGTGCCAGCAGCTTAGACGGGCTAGCCACTTACAATGAGCAGTTCTTC. It encodes CASSLDGLATYNEQFF.

The sample holds a few counts of this clone. The rearrangement links TRBV25-1 to TRBJ1-1; 7 bases agree with TRBD1. The germline CDR1 and CDR2 sequences are MGHDK and SYGVNS. The V segment lost 2 bases and the J segment 11 bases; nucleotides outside the gene matches: 11. The CDR3 length is 14 residues. The CDR3, as DNA: TGTGCCAGCAGTGAACGGGACAGAATGCATGGGGCTTTCTTT. Protein sequence: CASSERDRMHGAFF.

This sequence joins TRBV6-5 and TRBJ1-5, with a weak D call TRBD1 (5 bases). Germline loops: CDR1 MNHEY, CDR2 SVGAGI. Trimming removed 6 bases from V and 5 bases from J, with 17 bases in between. The CDR3 consists of 15 residues. The CDR3 DNA reads TGTGCCAGCAGCCGCTCCCCGAGGGGAGATCAGCCCCAGCATTTT. Amino acids: CASSRSPRGDQPQHF.